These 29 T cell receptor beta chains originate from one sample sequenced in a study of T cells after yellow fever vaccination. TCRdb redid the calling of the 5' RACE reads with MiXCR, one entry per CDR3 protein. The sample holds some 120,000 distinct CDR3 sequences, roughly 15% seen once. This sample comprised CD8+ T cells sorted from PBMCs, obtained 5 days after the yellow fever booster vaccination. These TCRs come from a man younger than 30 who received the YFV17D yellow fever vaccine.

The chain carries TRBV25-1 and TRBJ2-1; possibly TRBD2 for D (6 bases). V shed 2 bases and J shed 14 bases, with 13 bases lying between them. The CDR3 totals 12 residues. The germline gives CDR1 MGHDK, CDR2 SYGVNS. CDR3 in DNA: TGTGCCAGCAGTGAAGACGCGGGACGGAAGTTCTTC. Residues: CASSEDAGRKFF.

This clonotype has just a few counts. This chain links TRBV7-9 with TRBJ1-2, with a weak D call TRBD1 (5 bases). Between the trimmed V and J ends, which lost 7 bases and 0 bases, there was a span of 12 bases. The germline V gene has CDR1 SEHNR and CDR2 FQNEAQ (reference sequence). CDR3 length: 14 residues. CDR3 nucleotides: TGTGCCAGCACCCCCGGGGCCTCTAACTATGGCTACACCTTC. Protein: CASTPGASNYGYTF. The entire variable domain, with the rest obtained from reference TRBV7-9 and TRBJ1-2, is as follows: DTGVSQNPRHKITKRGQNVTFRCDPISEHNRLYWYRQTLGQGPEFLTYFQNEAQLEKSRLLSDRFSAERPKGSFSTLEIQRTEQGDSAMYLCASTPGASNYGYTFGSGTRLTVV.

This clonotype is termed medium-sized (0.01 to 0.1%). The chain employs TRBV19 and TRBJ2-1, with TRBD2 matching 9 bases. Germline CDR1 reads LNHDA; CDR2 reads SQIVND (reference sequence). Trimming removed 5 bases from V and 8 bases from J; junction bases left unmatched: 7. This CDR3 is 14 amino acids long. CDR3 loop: CASSSRGGHDEQFF. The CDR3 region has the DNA TGTGCCAGTAGTTCGCGGGGGGGCCATGATGAGCAGTTCTTC.

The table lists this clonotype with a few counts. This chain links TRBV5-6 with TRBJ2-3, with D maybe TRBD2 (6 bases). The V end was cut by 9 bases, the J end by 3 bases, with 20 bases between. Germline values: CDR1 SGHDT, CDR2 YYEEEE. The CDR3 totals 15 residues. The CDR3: CANHLGGRGTDTQYF. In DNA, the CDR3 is TGTGCCAACCATCTGGGGGGACGGGGGACAGATACGCAGTATTTT.

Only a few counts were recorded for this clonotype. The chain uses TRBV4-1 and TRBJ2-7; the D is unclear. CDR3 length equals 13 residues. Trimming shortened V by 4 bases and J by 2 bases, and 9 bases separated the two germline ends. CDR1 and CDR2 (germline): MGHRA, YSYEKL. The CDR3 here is CASSRNPAYEQYF. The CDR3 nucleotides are TGCGCCAGCAGCCGAAATCCAGCCTACGAGCAGTACTTC.

The CDR3 reads CASSQVGDREKLFF. CDR3 nucleotides: TGCGCCAGCAGCCAAGTAGGGGACAGAGAAAAACTGTTTTTT. The chain combines TRBV4-1 with TRBJ1-4; the match to TRBD1 covers 7 bases. Germline V CDR1 and CDR2: MGHRA, YSYEKL. This CDR3 spans 14 amino acids. V dropped 1 base and J dropped 8; count of bases not matched to a gene: 4.

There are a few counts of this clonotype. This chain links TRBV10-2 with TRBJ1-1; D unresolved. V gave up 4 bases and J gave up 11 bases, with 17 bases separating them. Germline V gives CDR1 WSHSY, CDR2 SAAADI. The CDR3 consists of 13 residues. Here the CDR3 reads CASSVATSQEAFF. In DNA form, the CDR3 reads TGCGCCAGCAGTGTGGCAACCTCACAAGAGGCTTTCTTT.

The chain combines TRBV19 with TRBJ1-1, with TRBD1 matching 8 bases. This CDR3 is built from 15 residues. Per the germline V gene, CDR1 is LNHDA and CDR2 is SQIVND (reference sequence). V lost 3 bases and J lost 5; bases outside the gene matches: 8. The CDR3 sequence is CASSISRGLGTEAFF. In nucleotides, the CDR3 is TGTGCCAGTAGTATCAGCAGGGGGCTTGGGACTGAAGCTTTCTTT.

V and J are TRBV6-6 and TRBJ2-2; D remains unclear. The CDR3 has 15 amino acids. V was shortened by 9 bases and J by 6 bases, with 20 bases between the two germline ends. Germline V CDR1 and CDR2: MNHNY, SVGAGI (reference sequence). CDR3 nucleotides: TGTGCCAGTACCTCTAGGGCGATTACACCCGGGGAGCTGTTTTTT. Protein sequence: CASTSRAITPGELFF.

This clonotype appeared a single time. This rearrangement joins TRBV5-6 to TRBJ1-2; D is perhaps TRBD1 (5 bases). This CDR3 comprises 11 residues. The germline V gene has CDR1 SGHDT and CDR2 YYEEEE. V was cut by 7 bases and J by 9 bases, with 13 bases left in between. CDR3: CASGGSGSYTF. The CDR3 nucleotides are TGTGCCAGCGGGGGATCCGGGAGCTACACCTTC.

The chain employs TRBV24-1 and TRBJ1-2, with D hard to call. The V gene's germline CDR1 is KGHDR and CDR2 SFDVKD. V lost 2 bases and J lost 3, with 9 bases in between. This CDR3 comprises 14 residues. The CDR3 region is CATSDWGVDYGYTF. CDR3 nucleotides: TGTGCCACCAGTGATTGGGGTGTGGACTATGGCTACACCTTC.

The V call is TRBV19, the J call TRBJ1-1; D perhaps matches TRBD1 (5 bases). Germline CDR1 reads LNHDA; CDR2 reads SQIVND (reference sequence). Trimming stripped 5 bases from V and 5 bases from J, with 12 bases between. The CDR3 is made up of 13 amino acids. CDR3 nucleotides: TGTGCCAGTAGTCCCGGGGGGGTTACTGAAGCTTTCTTT. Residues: CASSPGGVTEAFF.

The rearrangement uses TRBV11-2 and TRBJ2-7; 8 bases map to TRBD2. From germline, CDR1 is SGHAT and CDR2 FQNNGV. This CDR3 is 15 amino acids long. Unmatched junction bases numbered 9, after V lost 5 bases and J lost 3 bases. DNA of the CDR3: TGTGCCAGCAGCAGGGGGAGCGGGGGCTACTACGAGCAGTACGTC. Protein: CASSRGSGGYYEQYV.

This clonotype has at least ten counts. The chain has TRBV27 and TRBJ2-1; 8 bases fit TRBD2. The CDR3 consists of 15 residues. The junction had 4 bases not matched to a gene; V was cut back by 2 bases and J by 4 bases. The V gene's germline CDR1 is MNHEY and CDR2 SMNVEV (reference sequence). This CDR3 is CASSLATSGYNEQFF. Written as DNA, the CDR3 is TGTGCCAGCAGTTTAGCCACTAGCGGTTACAATGAGCAGTTCTTC.

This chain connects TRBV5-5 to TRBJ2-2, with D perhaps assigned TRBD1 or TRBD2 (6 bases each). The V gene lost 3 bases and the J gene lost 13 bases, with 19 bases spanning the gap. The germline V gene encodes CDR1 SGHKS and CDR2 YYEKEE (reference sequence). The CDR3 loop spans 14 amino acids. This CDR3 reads CASSSLPGDWGLFF. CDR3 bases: TGTGCCAGCAGCTCCCTACCAGGGGACTGGGGGCTGTTTTTT.

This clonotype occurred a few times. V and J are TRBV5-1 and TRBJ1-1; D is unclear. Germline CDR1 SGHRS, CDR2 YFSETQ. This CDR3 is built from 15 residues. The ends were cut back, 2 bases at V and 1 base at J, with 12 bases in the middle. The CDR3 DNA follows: TGCGCCAGCAGCTTAGACCCCGGGCCGAACACTGAAGCTTTCTTT. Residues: CASSLDPGPNTEAFF.

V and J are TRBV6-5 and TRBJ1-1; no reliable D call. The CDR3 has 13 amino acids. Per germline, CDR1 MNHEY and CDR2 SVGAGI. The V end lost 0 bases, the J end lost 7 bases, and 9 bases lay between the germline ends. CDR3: CASSYSIEGEAFF. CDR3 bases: TGTGCCAGCAGTTACTCGATCGAGGGTGAAGCTTTCTTT.

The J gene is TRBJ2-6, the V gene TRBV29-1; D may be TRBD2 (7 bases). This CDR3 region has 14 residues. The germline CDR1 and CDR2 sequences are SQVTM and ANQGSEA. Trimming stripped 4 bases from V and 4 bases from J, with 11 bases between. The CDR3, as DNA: TGCAGCGTTGTGGGGGGGCCAGGGGCCAACGTCCTGACTTTC. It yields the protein CSVVGGPGANVLTF.

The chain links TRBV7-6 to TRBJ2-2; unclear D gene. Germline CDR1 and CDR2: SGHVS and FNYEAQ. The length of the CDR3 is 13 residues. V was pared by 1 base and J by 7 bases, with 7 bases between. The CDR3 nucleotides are TGTGCCAGCAGCTTAGTAGAGTTCGGGGAGCTGTTTTTT. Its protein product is CASSLVEFGELFF.

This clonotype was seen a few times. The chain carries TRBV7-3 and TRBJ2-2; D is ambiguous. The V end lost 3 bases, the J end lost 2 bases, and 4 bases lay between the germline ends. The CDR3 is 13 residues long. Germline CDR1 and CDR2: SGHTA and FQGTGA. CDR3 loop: CASSFLNTGELFF. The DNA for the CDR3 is TGTGCCAGCAGCTTCCTCAACACCGGGGAGCTGTTTTTT. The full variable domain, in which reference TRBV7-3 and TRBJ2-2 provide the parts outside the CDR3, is GAGVSQTPSNKVTEKGKYVELRCDPISGHTALYWYRQSLGQGPEFLIYFQGTGAADDSGLPNDRFFAVRPEGSVSTLKIQRTERGDSAVYLCASSFLNTGELFFGEGSRLTVL.

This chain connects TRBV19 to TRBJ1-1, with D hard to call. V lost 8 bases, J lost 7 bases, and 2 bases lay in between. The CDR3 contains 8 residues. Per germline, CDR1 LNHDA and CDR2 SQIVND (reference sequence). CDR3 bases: TGTGCCAGTGGTGAAGCTTTCTTT. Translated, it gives CASGEAFF.

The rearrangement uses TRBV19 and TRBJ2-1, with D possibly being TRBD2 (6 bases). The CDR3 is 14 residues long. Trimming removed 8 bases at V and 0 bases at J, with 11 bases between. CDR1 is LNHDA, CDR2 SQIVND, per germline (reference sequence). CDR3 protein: CASHAGSSYNEQFF. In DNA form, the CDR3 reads TGTGCCAGTCACGCCGGGAGCTCCTACAATGAGCAGTTCTTC.

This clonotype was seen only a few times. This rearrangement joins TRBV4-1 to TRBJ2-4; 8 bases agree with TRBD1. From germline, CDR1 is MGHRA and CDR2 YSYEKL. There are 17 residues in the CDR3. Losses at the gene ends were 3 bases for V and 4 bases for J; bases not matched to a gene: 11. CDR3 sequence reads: CASSQPTSRDRKNIQYF. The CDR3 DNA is TGCGCCAGCAGCCAGCCGACCTCCCGGGACAGGAAAAACATTCAGTACTTC.

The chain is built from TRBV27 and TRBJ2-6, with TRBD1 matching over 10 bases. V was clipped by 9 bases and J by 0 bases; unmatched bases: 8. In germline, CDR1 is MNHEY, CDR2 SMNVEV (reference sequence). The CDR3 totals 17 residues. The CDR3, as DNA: TGTGCCAGTCGACAGGGGGCCTATAGCTCTGGGGCCAACGTCCTGACTTTC. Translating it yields CASRQGAYSSGANVLTF.

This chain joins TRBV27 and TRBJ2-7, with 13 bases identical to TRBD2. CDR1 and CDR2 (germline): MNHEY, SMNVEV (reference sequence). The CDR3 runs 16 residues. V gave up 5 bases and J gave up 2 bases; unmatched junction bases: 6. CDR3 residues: CASSPILAGGPYEQYF. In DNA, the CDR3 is TGTGCCAGCAGTCCGATACTAGCGGGGGGGCCCTACGAGCAGTACTTC.

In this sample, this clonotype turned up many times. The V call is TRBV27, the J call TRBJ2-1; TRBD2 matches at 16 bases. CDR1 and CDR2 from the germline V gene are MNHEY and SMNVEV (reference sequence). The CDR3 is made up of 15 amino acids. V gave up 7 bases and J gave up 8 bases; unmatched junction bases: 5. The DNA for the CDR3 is TGTGCCAGCAAGAGAGGGACTAGCGGGGGGGATGAGCAGTTCTTC. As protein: CASKRGTSGGDEQFF.

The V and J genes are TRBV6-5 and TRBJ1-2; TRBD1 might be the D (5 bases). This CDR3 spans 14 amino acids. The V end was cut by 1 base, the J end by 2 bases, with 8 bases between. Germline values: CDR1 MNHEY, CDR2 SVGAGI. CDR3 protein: CASSYLEGNYGYTF. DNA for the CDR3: TGTGCCAGCAGTTACTTGGAGGGGAACTATGGCTACACCTTC.

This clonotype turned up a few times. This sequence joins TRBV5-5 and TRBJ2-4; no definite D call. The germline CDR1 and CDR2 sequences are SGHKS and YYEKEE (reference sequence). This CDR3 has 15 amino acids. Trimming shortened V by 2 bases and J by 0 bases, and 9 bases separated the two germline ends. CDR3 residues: CASSFSAPAKNIQYF. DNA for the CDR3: TGTGCCAGCAGCTTCTCAGCACCAGCCAAAAACATTCAGTACTTC.

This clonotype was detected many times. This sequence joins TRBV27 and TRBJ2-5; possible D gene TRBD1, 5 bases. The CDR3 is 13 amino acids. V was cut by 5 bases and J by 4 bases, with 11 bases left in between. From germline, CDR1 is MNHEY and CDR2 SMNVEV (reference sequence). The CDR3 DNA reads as TGTGCCAGCAGTACACGACAGACAGAGACCCAGTACTTC. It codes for CASSTRQTETQYF.